Detailed here is one T cell receptor beta chain. This clonotype came up a few times. Its antigen target is currently unknown. No base-level quality is on record; no much larger clone is a single base apart. The CDR3 spans 15 residues, from the cysteine through the phenylalanine. CDR3 DNA is the only sequence kept; it has 45 bases, read in frame from the first base. According to the germline V gene (reference sequence), CDR1 reads LGHDT and CDR2 reads YNNKEL. At the junction V is shortened by 1 base and J by 2 bases, with 9 bases in between. This sample was taken from a study of response to subunit inactivated influenza vaccine (dated by TCRdb to between 2018 and 2020). Regarding the study in general: The study used deep quantitative T cell receptor repertoire profiling to track responses to a trivalent subunit inactivated influenza vaccine. Broad study findings and their caveats: According to the authors, only a limited number of new T cells may be recruited by each seasonal influenza vaccination.

The method behind the library was RT-PCR. Data came from an Illumina HiSeq 2500. TCRdb reanalyzed the raw reads on its own, using fastp at Q25 for trimming and MiXCR for clone calling, and kept in-frame beta chains. Rows merge per CDR3 protein into single entries with the most common DNA and genes. For this sample the table gives hundreds of thousands of distinct CDR3 sequences, of which over 9.5% were detected only once. The top ten clonotypes cover less than 15% of the sample. The time point label corresponds to: approximately 40 days after influenza vaccine administration. The V and J genes are TRBV3-1 and TRBJ2-1, with no D gene named confidently. The source was PBMCs from blood, collected 45 days after vaccination. This TCR derives from a man over 45 who received an inactivated influenza vaccine. Donor details come from another sample of the same person, matched by shared clones. The DNA sequence follows: TGTGCCAGCAGCCAAGTGAACTCCCCCTACAATGAGCAGTTCTTC. It is translated as CASSQVNSPYNEQFF.